This T cell receptor (beta chain) comes out of a study of beta chain features in type 1 diabetes. Study-wide context: Sorted cells examined across all samples numbered 95 million to 120 million. Whole-study results and caveats: People with Type 1 diabetes carried modestly yet significantly shorter TCRB CDR3s in all four CD4+ subsets.

The V and J ends lost 5 bases and 2 bases, in that order; junction bases with no gene match: 7. CDR1 is GTSNPN and CDR2 is SVGIG in the germline V gene (reference sequence). This CDR3 contains 14 residues. A single heparinised draw of 95 to 150 mL on average was taken per donor. Reverse transcribing all isolated RNA meant expressed TCRB transcripts were sequenced. The table came from immunoSEQ multiplex PCR; TCRdb's copy has only in-frame clones and leaves some out. The table has 630,000 or so clones, about 14% seen once; the top ten hold 0.035% to 0.045%. This clone was recorded a few times. Its specificity is not known.

What was sequenced was naive CD4+ T cells from blood. This clonotype originated in a man younger than 30 with type 1 diabetes. The V and J genes are TRBV30 and TRBJ2-7; TRBD2 aligns across 9 bases. The CDR3 nucleotides are TGTGCCTGGGAAAGCCTAGCGGGGCCCTACGAGCAGTACTTC. This codes for CAWESLAGPYEQYF.